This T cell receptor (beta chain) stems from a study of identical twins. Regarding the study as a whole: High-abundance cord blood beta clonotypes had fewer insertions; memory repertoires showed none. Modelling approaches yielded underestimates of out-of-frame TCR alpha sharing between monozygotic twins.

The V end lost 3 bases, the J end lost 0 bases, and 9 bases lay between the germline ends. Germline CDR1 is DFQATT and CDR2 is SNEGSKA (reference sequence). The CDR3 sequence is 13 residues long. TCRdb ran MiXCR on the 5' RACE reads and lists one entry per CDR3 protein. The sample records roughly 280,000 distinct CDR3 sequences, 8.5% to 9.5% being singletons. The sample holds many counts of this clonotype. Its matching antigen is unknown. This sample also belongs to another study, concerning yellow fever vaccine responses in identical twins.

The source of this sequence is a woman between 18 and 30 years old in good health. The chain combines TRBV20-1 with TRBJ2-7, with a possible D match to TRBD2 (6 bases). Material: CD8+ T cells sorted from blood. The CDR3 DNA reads TGCAGTGCTAGGGACGGGAGCTCCTACGAGCAGTACTTC. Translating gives CSARDGSSYEQYF.